These T cell receptor beta chains were read from a single sample in a study of T-cell memory formation after mild COVID-19. TCRdb analysed the 5' RACE reads with MiXCR anew, one entry per CDR3 protein. This table holds about 260,000 distinct CDR3 sequences, 15% to 20% found once. What was sequenced was PBMCs or a T cell subset sorted from them (not recorded which). The receptors were gathered from a man between 18 and 35 years old who had mild COVID-19 (a few samples of this study predate the infection). Cell type and time point are not known. Both conserved end residues are trimmed from each CDR3. Fields, in order: J gene, V gene, CDR3 protein.

>TRBJ1-2|TRBV5-6
ASSRGQGLDYGYT
>TRBJ2-2|TRBV25-1
ASSETQGAPTGELF
>TRBJ1-2|TRBV7-9
ASSLLRSTGRRGYT
>TRBJ1-1|TRBV10-3
AIKDSVGTEAF
>TRBJ2-2|TRBV19
ASSIAGTTGELF
>TRBJ2-5|TRBV7-9
ASSTGQGHGETRY
>TRBJ2-7|TRBV5-6
ASSLRRSPLHEQY
>TRBJ1-3|TRBV3-1
ASSRDRSGNTIY
>TRBJ1-2|TRBV14
ASSQGRTRYGYT
>TRBJ2-3|TRBV5-1
ASMGGPPADTQY
>TRBJ2-7|TRBV12-3/TRBV12-4
ASTTRIGARLKY
>TRBJ2-5|TRBV20-1
SASPGHLSETQY
>TRBJ2-1|TRBV7-2
ASSLVTGSYNEQF
>TRBJ2-3|TRBV27
ASSPVGGGGPTDTQY
>TRBJ1-1|TRBV20-1
SGKLEGWNTEAF
>TRBJ1-5|TRBV4-3
ASSPSGGGWNQPQH
>TRBJ2-1|TRBV12-3/TRBV12-4
ASSLGRVTF